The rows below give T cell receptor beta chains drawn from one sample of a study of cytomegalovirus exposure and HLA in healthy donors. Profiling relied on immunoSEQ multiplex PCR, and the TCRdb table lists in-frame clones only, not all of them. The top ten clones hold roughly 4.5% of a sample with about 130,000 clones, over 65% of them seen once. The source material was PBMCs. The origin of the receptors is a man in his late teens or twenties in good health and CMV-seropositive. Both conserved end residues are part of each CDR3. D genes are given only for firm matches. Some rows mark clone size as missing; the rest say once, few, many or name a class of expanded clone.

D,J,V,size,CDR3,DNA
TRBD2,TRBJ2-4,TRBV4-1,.,CASSQLGLAGAGDIQYF,TGCGCCAGCAGCCAACTGGGACTAGCGGGGGCGGGGGACATTCAGTACTTC
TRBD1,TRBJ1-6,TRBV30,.,CACRDRGRNSPLHF,TGTGCCTGCAGGGACAGGGGGCGAAATTCACCCCTCCACTTT
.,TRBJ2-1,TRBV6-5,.,CASSRTQSSYNEQFF,TGTGCCAGCAGTCGGACTCAGAGCTCCTACAATGAGCAGTTCTTC
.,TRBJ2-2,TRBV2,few,CASRYGELFF,TGTGCCAGCAGATACGGGGAGCTGTTTTTT
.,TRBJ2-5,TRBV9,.,CASSGLQETQYF,TGTGCCAGCAGCGGGCTCCAAGAGACCCAGTACTTC
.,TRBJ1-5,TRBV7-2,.,CASSSPPGNQPQHF,TGTGCCAGCAGCTCCCCCCCCGGCAATCAGCCCCAGCATTTT
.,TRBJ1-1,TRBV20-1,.,CSARPGVEAFF,TGCAGTGCTAGACCAGGGGTTGAAGCTTTCTTT
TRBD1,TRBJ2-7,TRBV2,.,CASLLRTGAYEQYF,TGTGCCAGCTTGCTTCGGACAGGGGCCTACGAGCAGTACTTC
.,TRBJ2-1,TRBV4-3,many,CASSQEGGGSYNEQFF,TGCGCCAGCAGCCAAGAGGGGGGAGGTTCATACAATGAGCAGTTCTTC
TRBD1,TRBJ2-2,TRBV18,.,CASSPSGQRNTGELFF,TGTGCCAGCTCACCATCGGGACAGAGGAACACCGGGGAGCTGTTTTTT
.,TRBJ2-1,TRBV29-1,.,CSQGAAGYNEQFF,TGCAGCCAGGGGGCAGCGGGGTACAATGAGCAGTTCTTC
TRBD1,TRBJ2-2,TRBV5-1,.,CASSLVGTGNGELFF,TGCGCCAGCAGCTTGGTCGGGACAGGGAACGGGGAGCTGTTTTTT
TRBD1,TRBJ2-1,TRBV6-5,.,CASTRQGIHNEQFF,TGTGCCAGCACCCGACAGGGGATCCACAATGAGCAGTTCTTC
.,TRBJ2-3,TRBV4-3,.,CATGGPEITDTQYF,TGCGCCACCGGGGGACCAGAAATCACAGATACGCAGTATTTT
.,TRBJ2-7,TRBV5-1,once,CASSPQGHSYEQYF,TGCGCCAGCAGCCCCCAGGGGCACTCCTACGAGCAGTACTTC
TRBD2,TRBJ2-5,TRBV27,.,CASSLWTGREETQYF,TGTGCCAGCAGTTTATGGACGGGGAGGGAAGAGACCCAGTACTTC
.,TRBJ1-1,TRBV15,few,CATSRVASMNTEAFF,TGTGCCACCAGCAGAGTAGCCTCTATGAACACTGAAGCTTTCTTT
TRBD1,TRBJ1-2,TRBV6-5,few,CASRIDRENGYTF,TGTGCCAGCAGAATCGACAGGGAAAATGGCTACACCTTC
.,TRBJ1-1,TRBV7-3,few,CASSSSGSNTEAFF,TGTGCCAGCAGCTCTTCGGGGTCGAACACTGAAGCTTTCTTT
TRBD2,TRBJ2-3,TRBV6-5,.,CASSSFKREGSDTQYF,TGTGCCAGCAGTTCCTTCAAGCGGGAGGGGTCAGATACGCAGTATTTT
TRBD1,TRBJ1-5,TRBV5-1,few,CASSRGTGSNQPQHF,TGCGCCAGCAGCCGGGGGACAGGGAGCAATCAGCCCCAGCATTTT
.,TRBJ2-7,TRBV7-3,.,CASSLGAGEKQYF,TGTGCCAGCAGCTTGGGGGCGGGGGAGAAGCAGTACTTC
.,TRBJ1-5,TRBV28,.,CASSLLGRGTYQPQHF,TGTGCCAGCAGTTTATTGGGGAGGGGGACCTATCAGCCCCAGCATTTT
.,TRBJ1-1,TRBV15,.,CATSRDPRVMNTEAFF,TGTGCCACCAGCAGAGATCCCCGGGTAATGAACACTGAAGCTTTCTTT
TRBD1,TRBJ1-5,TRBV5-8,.,CASSLLQGVQPQHF,TGTGCCAGCAGCCTATTACAGGGGGTCCAGCCCCAGCATTTT
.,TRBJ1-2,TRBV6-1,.,CASSRTGTNYGYTF,TGTGCCAGCAGTCGTACAGGGACCAACTATGGCTACACCTTC
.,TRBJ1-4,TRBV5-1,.,CASSAGRGENEKLFF,TGCGCCAGCAGCGCCGGCCGAGGCGAGAATGAAAAACTGTTTTTT
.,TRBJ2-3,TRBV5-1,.,CASRQASSTDTQYF,TGCGCCAGCAGGCAAGCGTCTAGCACAGATACGCAGTATTTT
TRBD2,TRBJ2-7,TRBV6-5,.,CASSLGTSGAREQYF,TGTGCCAGCAGCCTAGGGACTAGCGGAGCAAGGGAGCAGTACTTC
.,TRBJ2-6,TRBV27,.,CASSFLTRANVLTF,TGTGCCAGCAGCTTTTTGACTCGGGCCAACGTCCTGACTTTC
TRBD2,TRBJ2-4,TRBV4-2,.,CASSQDPPSGLAKNIQYF,TGTGCCAGCAGCCAAGATCCCCCTAGCGGGTTAGCCAAAAACATTCAGTACTTC
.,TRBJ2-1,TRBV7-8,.,CASSLEQGSYNEQFF,TGTGCCAGCAGCTTAGAGCAGGGCTCCTACAATGAGCAGTTCTTC
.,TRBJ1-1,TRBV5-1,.,CASSLSTGNTEAFF,TGCGCCAGCAGCTTAAGTACAGGGAACACTGAAGCTTTCTTT